This TCR beta chain was recovered during a study of T-cell memory formation after mild COVID-19. Study-wide points: Clones which contracted sat mainly in CM and EM if CD4+, and in EMRA if CD8+.

V shed 0 bases, J shed 10 bases, and the junction held 9 bases outside the gene matches. CDR3 length equals 15 residues. The germline V gene has CDR1 LGHDT and CDR2 YNNKEL (reference sequence). TCRdb re-analysed the 5' RACE reads in MiXCR, keeping a single row per CDR3 protein. The sample holds 550,000 to 650,000 distinct CDR3 sequences; 15% to 20% are singletons and the top ten take roughly 8%. Note on this clonotype: No antigen is known for it.

Sequenced material: PBMCs or a T cell subset sorted from them (not recorded which). This sequence was found in an adult woman who had mild COVID-19 (a few samples of this study predate the infection). Cell type and time point are not known. J is TRBJ1-1 and V is TRBV3-1, with 9 bases identical to TRBD1. The CDR3 is CASSQDWDREKGAFF. CDR3 nucleotide sequence: TGTGCCAGCAGCCAAGATTGGGACAGGGAAAAGGGAGCTTTCTTT.